The source of this TCR beta chain is a study of T cell repertoires in cytomegalovirus infection. Study overall: TCR beta signatures that were public indicated CMV infection and matching HLA type. Findings and limits, study-wide: Cumulated frequencies of public TCR beta families served to identify carriers of CMV plus the relevant HLA. CMV-specific TCR beta clonotypes restricted by HLA-C were the ones dominating the ex vivo response.

This clonotype appeared a few times. What it binds is not known. The CDR3 is 15 amino acids. Germline V gene data show CDR1 as MNHNS and CDR2 as SASEGT. Trimming at V came to 10 bases and at J to 1 base, leaving 10 bases not matched to a gene. One entry per CDR3 protein results from TCRdb running MiXCR on the reads. The sample lists about 450,000 distinct CDR3 sequences, roughly 30% seen once, with about an eighth in the top ten. The chain carries TRBV6-1 and TRBJ1-5, with 7 bases fitting TRBD1. The sequencing input was PBMCs. This TCR came from a human donor in good health (CMV status not recorded). Some clones in this sample may be carry-over from other donors' samples. The CDR3 reads CATPQSGQSNQPQHF. CDR3 DNA sequence: TGTGCCACTCCTCAATCGGGACAGAGCAATCAGCCCCAGCATTTT.